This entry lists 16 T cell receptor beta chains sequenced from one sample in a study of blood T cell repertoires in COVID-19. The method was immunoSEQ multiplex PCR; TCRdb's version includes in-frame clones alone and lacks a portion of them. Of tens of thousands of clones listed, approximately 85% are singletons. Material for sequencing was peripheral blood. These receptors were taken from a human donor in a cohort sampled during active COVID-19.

The CDR3 reads CASSFLFGRESSYEQYF. DNA of the CDR3: TGTGCCAGCAGCTTCCTTTTTGGGCGGGAGAGCTCCTACGAGCAGTACTTC. V is TRBV7-2 and J is TRBJ2-7; 7 nucleotides match TRBD2. J was trimmed by 0 bases and V by 3 bases; bases with no gene match: 11. CDR3 length equals 17 residues. Germline-derived CDR1 and CDR2 are SGHTA and FQGNSA.

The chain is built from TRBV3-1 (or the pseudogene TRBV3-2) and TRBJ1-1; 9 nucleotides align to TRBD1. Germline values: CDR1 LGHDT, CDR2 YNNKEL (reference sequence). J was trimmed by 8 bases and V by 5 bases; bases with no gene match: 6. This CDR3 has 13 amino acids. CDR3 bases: TGTGCCAGCAGCAAAATACAGGGGGCGGAAGCTTTCTTT. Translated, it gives CASSKIQGAEAFF.

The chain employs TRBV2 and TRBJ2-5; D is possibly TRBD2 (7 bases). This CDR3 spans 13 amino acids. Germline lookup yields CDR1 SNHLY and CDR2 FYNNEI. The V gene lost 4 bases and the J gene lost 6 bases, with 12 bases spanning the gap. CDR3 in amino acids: CASSGDGGQTQYF. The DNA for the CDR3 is TGTGCCAGCAGTGGGGACGGGGGGCAGACCCAGTACTTC.

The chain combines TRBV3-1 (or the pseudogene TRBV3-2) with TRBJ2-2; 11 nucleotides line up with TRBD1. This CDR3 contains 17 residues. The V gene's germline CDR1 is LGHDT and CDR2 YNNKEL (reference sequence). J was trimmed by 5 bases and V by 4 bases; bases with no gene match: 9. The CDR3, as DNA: TGTGCCAGCAGCCGCCCTGGACAGGGGGCGGGAACCGGGGAGCTGTTTTTT. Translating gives CASSRPGQGAGTGELFF.

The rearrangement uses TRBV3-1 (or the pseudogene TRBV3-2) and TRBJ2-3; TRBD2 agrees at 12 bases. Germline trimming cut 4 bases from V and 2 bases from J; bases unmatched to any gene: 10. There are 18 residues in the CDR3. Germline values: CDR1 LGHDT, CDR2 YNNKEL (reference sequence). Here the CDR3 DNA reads TGTGCCAGCAGCCGGGGAACTAGCGGGGGGTTTACCACAGATACGCAGTATTTT. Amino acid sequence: CASSRGTSGGFTTDTQYF.

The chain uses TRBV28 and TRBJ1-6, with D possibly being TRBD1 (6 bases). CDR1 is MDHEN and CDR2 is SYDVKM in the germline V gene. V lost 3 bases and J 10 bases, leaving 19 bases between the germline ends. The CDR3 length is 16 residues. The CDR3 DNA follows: TGTGCCAGCAGTTTTCCTGGGGGCGTCGAAGGGTCACCCCTCCACTTT. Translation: CASSFPGGVEGSPLHF.

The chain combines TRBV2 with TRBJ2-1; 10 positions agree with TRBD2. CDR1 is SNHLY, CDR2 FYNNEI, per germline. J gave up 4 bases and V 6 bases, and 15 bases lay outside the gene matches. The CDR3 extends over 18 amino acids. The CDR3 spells CASRDLPGLALRYNEQFF. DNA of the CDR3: TGTGCCAGCAGGGACTTACCGGGACTAGCGTTGAGATACAATGAGCAGTTCTTC.

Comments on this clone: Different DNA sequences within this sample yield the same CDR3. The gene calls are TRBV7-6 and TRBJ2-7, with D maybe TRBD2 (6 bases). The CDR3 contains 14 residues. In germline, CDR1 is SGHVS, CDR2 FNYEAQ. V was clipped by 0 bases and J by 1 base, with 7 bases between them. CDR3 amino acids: CASSLAGGSYEQYF. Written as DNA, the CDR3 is TGTGCCAGCAGCTTAGCGGGAGGATCCTACGAGCAGTACTTC. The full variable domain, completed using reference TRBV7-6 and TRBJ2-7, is GAGVSQSPRYKVTKRGQDVALRCDPISGHVSLYWYRQALGQGPEFLTYFNYEAQQDKSGLPNDRFSAERPEGSISTLTIQRTEQRDSAMYRCASSLAGGSYEQYFGPGTRLTVT.

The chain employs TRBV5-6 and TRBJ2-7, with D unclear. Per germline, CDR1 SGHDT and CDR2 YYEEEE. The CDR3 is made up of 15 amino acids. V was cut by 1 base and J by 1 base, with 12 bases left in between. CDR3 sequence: CASSLLGGLSYEQYF. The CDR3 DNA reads TGTGCCAGCAGCTTGTTAGGCGGCCTTTCCTACGAGCAGTACTTC.

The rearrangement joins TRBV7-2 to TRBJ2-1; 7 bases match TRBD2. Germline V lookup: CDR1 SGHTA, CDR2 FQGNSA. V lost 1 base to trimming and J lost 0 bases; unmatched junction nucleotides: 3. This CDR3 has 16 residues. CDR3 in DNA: TGTGCCAGCAGCTTAGTCGGCGGGGGCTCCTACAATGAGCAGTTCTTC. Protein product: CASSLVGGGSYNEQFF.

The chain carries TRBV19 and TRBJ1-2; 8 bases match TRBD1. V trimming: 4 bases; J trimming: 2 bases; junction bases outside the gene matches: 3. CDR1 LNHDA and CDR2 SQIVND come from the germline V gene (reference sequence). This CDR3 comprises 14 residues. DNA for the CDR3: TGTGCCAGTAGTAATCGACAGGGGAACTATGGCTACACCTTC. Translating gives CASSNRQGNYGYTF.

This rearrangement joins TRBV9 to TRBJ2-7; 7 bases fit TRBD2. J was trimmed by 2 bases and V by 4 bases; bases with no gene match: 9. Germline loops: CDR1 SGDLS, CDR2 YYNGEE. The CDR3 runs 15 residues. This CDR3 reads CASSPYLAATYEQYF. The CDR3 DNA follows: TGTGCCAGCAGCCCATATCTAGCGGCTACCTACGAGCAGTACTTC.

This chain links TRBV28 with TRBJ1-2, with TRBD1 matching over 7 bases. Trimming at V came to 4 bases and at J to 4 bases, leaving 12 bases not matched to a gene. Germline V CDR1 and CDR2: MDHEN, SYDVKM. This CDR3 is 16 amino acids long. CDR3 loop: CASSSFQQGRAYGYTF. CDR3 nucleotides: TGTGCCAGCAGTTCTTTCCAACAGGGGAGAGCCTATGGCTACACCTTC.

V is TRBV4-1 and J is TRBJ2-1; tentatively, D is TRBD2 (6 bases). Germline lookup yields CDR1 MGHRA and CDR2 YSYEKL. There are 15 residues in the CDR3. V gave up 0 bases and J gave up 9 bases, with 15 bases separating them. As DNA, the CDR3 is TGCGCCAGCAGCCAAGATACGCCGGGAGTAGGTGAGCAGTTCTTC. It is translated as CASSQDTPGVGEQFF.

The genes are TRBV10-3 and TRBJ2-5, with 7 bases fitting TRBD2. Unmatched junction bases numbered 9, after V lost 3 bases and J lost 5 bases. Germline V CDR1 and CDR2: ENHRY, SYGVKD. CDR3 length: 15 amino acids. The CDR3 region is CAISDLAAKGETQYF. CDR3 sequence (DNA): TGTGCCATCAGTGATCTAGCGGCAAAAGGGGAGACCCAGTACTTC.

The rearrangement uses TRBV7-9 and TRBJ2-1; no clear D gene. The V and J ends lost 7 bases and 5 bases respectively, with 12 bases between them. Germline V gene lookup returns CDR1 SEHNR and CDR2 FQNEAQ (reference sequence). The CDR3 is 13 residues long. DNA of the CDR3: TGTGCCAGCAAACCGAACCTAAACAATGAGCAGTTCTTC. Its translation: CASKPNLNNEQFF.